This T cell receptor (beta chain) comes out of a study of T cell changes during pregnancy in multiple sclerosis (dated by TCRdb to about 2019). Regarding the study in general: The study looked at changes in the T cell repertoire across pregnancy in women with multiple sclerosis.

A distance of 17 bases separates the germline ends of V and J, which lose 3 bases and 0 bases respectively. Via the germline V gene, CDR1 is SQVTM and CDR2 ANQGSEA. The CDR3 runs 16 amino acids, cysteine and phenylalanine included. The entry retains the CDR3 DNA only, 48 bases that are in frame from base 1. Library preparation was by the immunoSEQ multiplex PCR assay. The source is immuneACCESS, and TCRdb retained only in-frame sequences with V and J called. Part of the clones is not carried over; for the studies checked, unresolved V genes explain less than half of this, and the remainder is unexplained. This sample holds about 56,000 clones; 80% to 95% were observed only once. The biggest ten clones account for 0.45% to 0.5% of the sample. On this clone: Its antigen remains undetermined. No base qualities exist here, and no much larger clone lies one base off it.

The sample here was CD4+ T cells from peripheral blood mononuclear cells, taken in the third trimester of pregnancy. The rearrangement joined TRBV29-1 to TRBJ1-1, with a tentative D gene TRBD1 over 6 matching bases. The receptor was isolated from a female donor with multiple sclerosis, enrolled in a pregnancy study. The CDR3 corresponds to CSVETLFGGLNTEAFF. The base sequence is TGCAGCGTTGAGACACTCTTTGGGGGCCTGAACACTGAAGCTTTCTTT.